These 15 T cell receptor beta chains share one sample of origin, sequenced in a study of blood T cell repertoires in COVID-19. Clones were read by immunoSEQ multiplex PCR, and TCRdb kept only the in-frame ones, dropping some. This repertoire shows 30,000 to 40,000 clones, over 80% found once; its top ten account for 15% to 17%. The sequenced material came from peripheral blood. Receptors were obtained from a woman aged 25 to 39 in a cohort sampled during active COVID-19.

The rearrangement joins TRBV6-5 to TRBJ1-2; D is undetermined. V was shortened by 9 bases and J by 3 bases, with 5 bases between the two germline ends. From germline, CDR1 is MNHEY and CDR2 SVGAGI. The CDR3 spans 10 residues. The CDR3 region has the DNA TGTGCCAGTACAGACTATGGCTACACCTTC. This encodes CASTDYGYTF.

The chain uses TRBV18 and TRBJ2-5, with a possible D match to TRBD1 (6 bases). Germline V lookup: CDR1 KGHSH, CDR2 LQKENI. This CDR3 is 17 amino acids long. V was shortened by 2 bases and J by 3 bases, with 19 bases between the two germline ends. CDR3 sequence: CASSPAYGTPSKETQYF. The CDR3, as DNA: TGTGCCAGCTCACCAGCTTACGGGACACCCTCAAAAGAGACCCAGTACTTC.

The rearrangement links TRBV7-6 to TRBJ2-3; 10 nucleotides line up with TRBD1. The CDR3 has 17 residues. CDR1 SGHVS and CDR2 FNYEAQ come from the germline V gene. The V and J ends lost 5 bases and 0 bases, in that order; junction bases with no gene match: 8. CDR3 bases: TGTGCCAGCAGCAAGCCCGACAGGGGGCTAAGCACAGATACGCAGTATTTT. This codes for CASSKPDRGLSTDTQYF.

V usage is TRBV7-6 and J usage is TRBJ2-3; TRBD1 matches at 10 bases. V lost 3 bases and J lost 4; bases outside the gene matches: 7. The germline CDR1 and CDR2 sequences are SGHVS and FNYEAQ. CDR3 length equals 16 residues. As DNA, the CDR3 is TGTGCCAGCAGCTTGGGGACAGGGGTTTTGGCAGATACGCAGTATTTT. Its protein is CASSLGTGVLADTQYF.

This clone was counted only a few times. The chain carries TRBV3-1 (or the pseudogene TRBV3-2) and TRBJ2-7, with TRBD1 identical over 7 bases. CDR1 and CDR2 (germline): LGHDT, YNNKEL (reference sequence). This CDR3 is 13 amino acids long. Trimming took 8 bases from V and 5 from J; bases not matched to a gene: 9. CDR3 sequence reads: CASHGTEGHEQYF. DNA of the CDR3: TGTGCCAGCCACGGGACAGAGGGCCACGAGCAGTACTTC.

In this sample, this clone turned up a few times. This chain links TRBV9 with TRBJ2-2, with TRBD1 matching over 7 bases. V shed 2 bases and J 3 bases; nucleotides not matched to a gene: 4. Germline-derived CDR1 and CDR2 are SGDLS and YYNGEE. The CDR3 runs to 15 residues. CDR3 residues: CASSVRQGDTGELFF. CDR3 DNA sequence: TGTGCCAGCAGCGTTAGACAGGGCGACACCGGGGAGCTGTTTTTT.

CDR3 sequence (DNA): TGTGCCAGCAGTTACTCGAGGAACCAAGAGACCCAGTACTTC. Translating it yields CASSYSRNQETQYF. The rearrangement uses TRBV6-5 and TRBJ2-5; no clear D. From germline, CDR1 is MNHEY and CDR2 SVGAGI. Trimming took 0 bases from V and 0 from J, leaving 5 bases between them. The CDR3 is 14 residues long.

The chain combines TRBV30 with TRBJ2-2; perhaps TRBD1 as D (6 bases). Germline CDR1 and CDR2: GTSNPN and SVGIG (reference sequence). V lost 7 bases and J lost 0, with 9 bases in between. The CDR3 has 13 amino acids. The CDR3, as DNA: TGTGCCTTAGGACAGACGAACACCGGGGAGCTGTTTTTT. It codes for CALGQTNTGELFF.

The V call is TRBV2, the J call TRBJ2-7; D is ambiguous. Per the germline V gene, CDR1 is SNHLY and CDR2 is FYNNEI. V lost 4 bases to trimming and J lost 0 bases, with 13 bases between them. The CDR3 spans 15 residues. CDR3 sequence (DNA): TGTGCCAGCAGTGCTAGACCGCCACGCTCCTACGAGCAGTACTTC. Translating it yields CASSARPPRSYEQYF.

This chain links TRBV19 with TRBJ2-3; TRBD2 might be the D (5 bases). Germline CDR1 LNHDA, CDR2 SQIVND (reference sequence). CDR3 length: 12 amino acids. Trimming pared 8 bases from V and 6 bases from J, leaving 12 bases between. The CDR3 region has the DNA TGTGCCAGTGCTCTAGCAGCCGATACGCAGTATTTT. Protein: CASALAADTQYF.

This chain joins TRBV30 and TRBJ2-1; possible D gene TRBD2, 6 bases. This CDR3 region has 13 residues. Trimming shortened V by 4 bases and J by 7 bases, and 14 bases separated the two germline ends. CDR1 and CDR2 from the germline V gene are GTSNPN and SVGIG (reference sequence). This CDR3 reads CAWTGGVLNEQFF. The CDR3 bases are TGTGCCTGGACCGGGGGAGTATTAAATGAGCAGTTCTTC.

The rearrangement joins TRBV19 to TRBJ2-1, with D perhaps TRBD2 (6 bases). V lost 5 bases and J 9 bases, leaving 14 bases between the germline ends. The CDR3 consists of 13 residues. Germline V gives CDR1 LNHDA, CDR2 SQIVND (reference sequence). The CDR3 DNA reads TGTGCCAGTAGTTGGACTGACGGGGGTGAGCAGTTCTTC. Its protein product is CASSWTDGGEQFF.

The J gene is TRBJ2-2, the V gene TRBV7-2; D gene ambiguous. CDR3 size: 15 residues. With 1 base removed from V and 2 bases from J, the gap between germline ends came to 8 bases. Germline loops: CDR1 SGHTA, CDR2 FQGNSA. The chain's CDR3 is CASSLGGYNTGELFF. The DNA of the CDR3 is TGTGCCAGCAGCTTAGGAGGATATAACACCGGGGAGCTGTTTTTT.

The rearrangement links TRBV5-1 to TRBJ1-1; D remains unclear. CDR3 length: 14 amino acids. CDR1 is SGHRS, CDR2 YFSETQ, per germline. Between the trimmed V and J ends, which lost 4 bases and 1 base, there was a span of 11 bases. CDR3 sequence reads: CASSSPEPNTEAFF. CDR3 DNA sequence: TGCGCCAGCAGCAGTCCGGAGCCGAACACTGAAGCTTTCTTT.

DNA for the CDR3: TGCGCCAGCAGCGCGGAGCTCGTGGGTTTAAGACCGATCGATGAGCAGTTCTTC. The encoded protein is CASSAELVGLRPIDEQFF. The rearrangement links TRBV5-1 to TRBJ2-1; D is uncertain. Germline V lookup: CDR1 SGHRS, CDR2 YFSETQ. Trimming shortened V by 4 bases and J by 8 bases, and 28 bases separated the two germline ends. This CDR3 is built from 18 residues. The whole variable domain, remainder taken from reference TRBV5-1 and TRBJ2-1, is KAGVTQTPRYLIKTRGQQVTLSCSPISGHRSVSWYQQTPGQGLQFLFEYFSETQRNKGNFPGRFSGRQFSNSRSEMNVSTLELGDSALYLCASSAELVGLRPIDEQFFGPGTRLTVL.